Included here is one T cell receptor beta chain sequence, with context. Clones were read by immunoSEQ multiplex PCR, and TCRdb kept only the in-frame ones, dropping some. Here the sample spans 550,000 to 800,000 clones, 80% to 90% being singletons. The CDR3 consists of 15 residues. CDR1 is ENHRY and CDR2 is SYGVKD in the germline V gene. V was pared by 10 bases and J by 4 bases, with 20 bases between. This sample stems from a study of shared T cell receptors in the human thymus. Another study also made use of these data, one on human thymus T cells.

The TCR was taken from a girl under three years old with a congenital heart defect. Sequenced: thymocytes. The rearrangement uses TRBV10-3 and TRBJ1-5; D not resolved. The CDR3 DNA is TGTGCCACGAACGGCAGGCCATCCTCAAATCAGCCCCAGCATTTT. This codes for CATNGRPSSNQPQHF.